These 28 T cell receptor beta chains share one sample of origin, sequenced in a study of T-cell reconstitution after alpha-beta-depleted transplantation in children. The TCRbeta library was prepared with unique molecular identifiers. TCRdb used MiXCR to reprocess the PCR reads, holding one entry per CDR3 protein. The table shows about 230,000 distinct CDR3 sequences, with over 9.5% occurring only once. The starting material was PBMCs from the stem cell graft donor, obtained from the stem cell graft. The receptor set was obtained from a human donor who donated a stem cell graft to a child with SCID.

V is TRBV7-8 and J is TRBJ2-1, with 13 bases lining up with TRBD2. Looked up from germline, CDR1 is SGHVS and CDR2 is FQNEAQ. The ends lost 4 bases at V and 6 bases at J; junction bases unmatched: 6. This CDR3 has 16 residues. CDR3 residues: CASSSGLAGATNEQFF. The CDR3 region has the DNA TGTGCCAGCAGCTCTGGACTAGCGGGGGCTACCAATGAGCAGTTCTTC.

The J gene is TRBJ2-7, the V gene TRBV7-6; D unresolved. V was pared by 5 bases and J by 6 bases, with 20 bases between. Germline CDR1 reads SGHVS; CDR2 reads FNYEAQ. The CDR3 is made up of 15 amino acids. CDR3 DNA sequence: TGTGCCAGCAGCCCCAACATGGCAGGTTTGGGCGAGCAGTACTTC. Residues: CASSPNMAGLGEQYF.

The table lists this clonotype with many counts. V is TRBV29-1 and J is TRBJ1-5; possibly TRBD1 for D (6 bases). The CDR3 is 13 amino acids. The V end lost 4 bases, the J end lost 7 bases, and 14 bases lay between the germline ends. CDR1 is SQVTM and CDR2 is ANQGSEA in the germline V gene. In nucleotides, the CDR3 is TGCAGCGTTGGGGCAGGGGAGGAACAGCCCCAGCATTTT. Translating it yields CSVGAGEEQPQHF.

This clonotype occurred many times. The J gene is TRBJ1-5, the V gene TRBV5-5, with D hard to call. V was shortened by 3 bases and J by 4 bases, with 11 bases between the two germline ends. From germline, CDR1 is SGHKS and CDR2 YYEKEE (reference sequence). This CDR3 comprises 14 residues. CDR3 nucleotide sequence: TGTGCCAGCAGCTCGACACAGTGGAATCAGCCCCAGCATTTT. It codes for CASSSTQWNQPQHF. Variable domain in full (rest from reference TRBV5-5 and TRBJ1-5): DAGVTQSPTHLIKTRGQQVTLRCSPISGHKSVSWYQQVLGQGPQFIFQYYEKEERGRGNFPDRFSARQFPNYSSELNVNALLLGDSALYLCASSSTQWNQPQHFGDGTRLSIL.

This clonotype was seen repeatedly, ten times or more. The V call is TRBV24-1, the J call TRBJ2-1; 8 positions agree with TRBD2. Losses at the gene ends were 4 bases for V and 7 bases for J; bases not matched to a gene: 5. Germline assignment: CDR1 KGHDR and CDR2 SFDVKD. There are 14 residues in the CDR3. The CDR3 loop reads CATSEPGGGNEQFF. In DNA form, the CDR3 reads TGTGCCACCAGTGAACCGGGGGGGGGAAATGAGCAGTTCTTC.

The CDR3 coding sequence is TGCAGCGTTGCATCCCGGTACGAGCAGTACTTC. It encodes CSVASRYEQYF. This sequence joins TRBV29-1 and TRBJ2-7; D is undetermined. This CDR3 is 11 amino acids long. V was shortened by 4 bases and J by 4 bases, with 8 bases between the two germline ends. CDR1 is SQVTM and CDR2 is ANQGSEA in the germline V gene.

The table lists this clonotype with many counts. The chain joins TRBV20-1 to TRBJ2-5, with 8 bases matching TRBD2. Per the germline V gene, CDR1 is DFQATT and CDR2 is SNEGSKA (reference sequence). This CDR3 comprises 13 residues. V dropped 3 bases and J dropped 5; count of bases not matched to a gene: 5. DNA for the CDR3: TGCAGTGCTAGGCCGACGGGGGGGGAGACCCAGTACTTC. As protein: CSARPTGGETQYF.

This clonotype appeared many times. The genes are TRBV12-3 or TRBV12-4 and TRBJ2-7, with TRBD2 matching over 7 bases. V dropped 5 bases and J dropped 3; count of bases not matched to a gene: 4. The CDR3 is made up of 13 amino acids. The CDR3 region has the DNA TGTGCCAGCAGTACCGGGACTATCTACGAGCAGTACTTC. Encoded protein: CASSTGTIYEQYF.

This clonotype was counted ten times or more. The V and J genes are TRBV20-1 and TRBJ1-4, with D unclear. Germline assignment: CDR1 DFQATT and CDR2 SNEGSKA (reference sequence). This CDR3 has 14 residues. V lost 6 bases to trimming and J lost 0 bases, with 11 bases between them. This chain's CDR3 is CSAPVGSTNEKLFF. The CDR3 nucleotides read TGCAGTGCCCCCGTTGGGTCAACTAATGAAAAACTGTTTTTT.

The gene calls are TRBV3-1 and TRBJ2-3; 11 positions match TRBD2. Losses at the gene ends were 0 bases for V and 0 bases for J; bases not matched to a gene: 8. CDR1 and CDR2 (germline): LGHDT, YNNKEL (reference sequence). The CDR3 runs to 19 residues. The CDR3 DNA reads as TGTGCCAGCAGCCAAGACAAGCTAGCGGGGGGCCGGAGCACAGATACGCAGTATTTT. Its translation is CASSQDKLAGGRSTDTQYF.

The table lists this clonotype with many counts. The chain recombines TRBV9 with TRBJ1-4, with unresolved D. The V gene's germline CDR1 is SGDLS and CDR2 YYNGEE. With 0 bases removed from V and 2 bases from J, the gap between germline ends came to 14 bases. The CDR3 spans 17 residues. Here the CDR3 DNA reads TGTGCCAGCAGCGTAGGATCGTGGGTGACTACTAATGAAAAACTGTTTTTT. It specifies CASSVGSWVTTNEKLFF.

This clonotype was recorded at least ten times. V and J are TRBV20-1 and TRBJ1-4; D is unresolved. V lost 5 bases, J lost 0 bases, and 10 bases lay in between. Germline CDR1 reads DFQATT; CDR2 reads SNEGSKA (reference sequence). The CDR3 sequence is 14 residues long. This CDR3 reads CSAARGATNEKLFF. In nucleotides, the CDR3 is TGCAGTGCTGCCCGGGGTGCAACTAATGAAAAACTGTTTTTT.

This clonotype has ten or more counts. The chain links TRBV12-3 or TRBV12-4 to TRBJ2-7; D gene uncertain. The CDR3 spans 14 residues. Deletions cut 1 base from V and 0 bases from J, with 7 bases between. CDR3 nucleotide sequence: TGTGCCAGCAGTTTAGATTTCAGCTCCTACGAGCAGTACTTC. It is translated as CASSLDFSSYEQYF.

This clonotype was observed many times. The chain carries TRBV5-1 and TRBJ1-4, with D possibly being TRBD1 (6 bases). The CDR3 runs to 16 residues. Germline assignment: CDR1 SGHRS and CDR2 YFSETQ. V was trimmed by 2 bases and J by 4 bases, leaving 15 bases between them. The CDR3 coding sequence is TGCGCCAGCAGCTTAAAACAGGGCGAATTTAATGAAAAACTGTTTTTT. Amino acids: CASSLKQGEFNEKLFF. The full variable domain, its missing parts supplied by reference TRBV5-1 and TRBJ1-4, is KAGVTQTPRYLIKTRGQQVTLSCSPISGHRSVSWYQQTPGQGLQFLFEYFSETQRNKGNFPGRFSGRQFSNSRSEMNVSTLELGDSALYLCASSLKQGEFNEKLFFGSGTQLSVL.

This clonotype was observed many times. This sequence joins TRBV20-1 and TRBJ2-3; 13 nucleotides align to TRBD2. J was trimmed by 0 bases and V by 6 bases; bases with no gene match: 9. The CDR3 is 17 amino acids. Looked up from germline, CDR1 is DFQATT and CDR2 is SNEGSKA (reference sequence). CDR3 region: CSAAGLAGARSTDTQYF. CDR3 sequence (DNA): TGCAGTGCGGCCGGACTAGCGGGGGCCCGTAGCACAGATACGCAGTATTTT.

This clonotype was picked up many times. The CDR3 coding sequence is TGTGCCAGCAGTTACCCGAATGGACAGAATGAGCAGTTCTTC. It encodes CASSYPNGQNEQFF. The rearrangement joins TRBV6-5 to TRBJ2-1, with a tentative D call TRBD1 (6 bases). Trimming stripped 2 bases from V and 7 bases from J, with 12 bases between. CDR3 length: 14 amino acids. Looked up from germline, CDR1 is MNHEY and CDR2 is SVGAGI.

This clonotype has at least ten counts. The chain joins TRBV5-1 to TRBJ2-2; D unresolved. V lost 6 bases and J lost 3, with 18 bases in between. The germline V gene encodes CDR1 SGHRS and CDR2 YFSETQ. This CDR3 has 16 amino acids. CDR3 bases: TGCGCCAGCACGTCCGGTGGACGAGTGGACACCGGGGAGCTGTTTTTT. Translating it yields CASTSGGRVDTGELFF.

This clonotype was counted ten times or more. In DNA form, the CDR3 reads TGCAGTGCTGGGGACAGCCAAGAGACCCAGTACTTC. It codes for CSAGDSQETQYF. The V gene is TRBV20-1, the J gene TRBJ2-5; 7 bases fit TRBD1. After removal of 5 bases from V and 1 base from J, the junction contained 1 base not matched to a gene. Germline-derived CDR1 and CDR2 are DFQATT and SNEGSKA (reference sequence). The CDR3 contains 12 residues.

This clonotype was recorded at least ten times. The chain employs TRBV20-1 and TRBJ1-4; no firm D call. The germline gives CDR1 DFQATT, CDR2 SNEGSKA (reference sequence). This CDR3 is 12 amino acids long. V lost 6 bases and J lost 7, with 12 bases in between. CDR3 sequence reads: CSASEGGEKLFF. As DNA, the CDR3 is TGCAGTGCCTCGGAGGGCGGTGAAAAACTGTTTTTT.

In regard to this clonotype: It may be a read error: a sequence one base away is much more abundant. The DNA is left out, because the CDR3 cannot be placed on it with certainty; the CDR3 is given as TCRdb lists it. The J gene is TRBJ1-2, the V gene TRBV5-5; the table gives TRBD1 as D, unverified against the DNA. The V gene's germline CDR1 is SGHKS and CDR2 YYEKEE (reference sequence). The CDR3 comprises 11 residues, both ends counted. The CDR3 loop reads CASSAVGGGTF.

This clonotype was detected many times. V usage is TRBV5-1 and J usage is TRBJ2-5; TRBD2 matches at 7 bases. The CDR3 covers 12 residues. Germline V lookup: CDR1 SGHRS, CDR2 YFSETQ. The junction had 1 base not matched to a gene; V was cut back by 4 bases and J by 4 bases. CDR3 nucleotides: TGCGCCAGCAGCAGGGAGGGAGAGACCCAGTACTTC. Protein product: CASSREGETQYF.

This clonotype was seen ten or more times. The chain carries TRBV20-1 and TRBJ2-1; maybe TRBD2 (6 bases). The CDR3 runs to 14 residues. The germline V and J ends were trimmed by 0 bases and 8 bases, with 14 bases remaining between them. The germline V gene encodes CDR1 DFQATT and CDR2 SNEGSKA (reference sequence). As DNA, the CDR3 is TGCAGTGCTAGAGATCGTACTAGCAGCTATGAGCAGTTCTTC. This sequence encodes CSARDRTSSYEQFF.

This clonotype appeared many times. This sequence joins TRBV7-2 and TRBJ2-7, with D possibly called TRBD1 or TRBD2 (5 bases each). Between the trimmed V and J ends, which lost 4 bases and 0 bases, there was a span of 16 bases. Germline values: CDR1 SGHTA, CDR2 FQGNSA. The CDR3 spans 16 residues. This chain's CDR3 is CASSSQGLGSSYEQYF. The DNA for the CDR3 is TGTGCCAGCAGCTCCCAGGGATTGGGGAGCTCCTACGAGCAGTACTTC.

This clonotype has ten or more counts. This rearrangement joins TRBV6-2 or TRBV6-3 to TRBJ1-1, with D unresolved. This CDR3 has 13 residues. Trimming left V 5 bases short and J 4 bases short, with 11 bases between. Germline CDR1 is MNHEY and CDR2 is SVGEGT. CDR3 in DNA: TGTGCCAGCAGTAAGTCCGTAGGCACTGAAGCTTTCTTT. Its translation is CASSKSVGTEAFF.

The chain combines TRBV29-1 with TRBJ1-1; TRBD1 is a possible D gene (5 bases). V was pared by 3 bases and J by 1 base, with 9 bases between. Germline V gene data show CDR1 as SQVTM and CDR2 as ANQGSEA. This CDR3 is 13 amino acids long. CDR3 coding DNA: TGCAGCGTTGAGAAGCAGGGGAACACTGAAGCTTTCTTT. Translation gives CSVEKQGNTEAFF.

This clonotype showed up many times. The rearrangement uses TRBV5-1 and TRBJ1-1; 8 nucleotides line up with TRBD1. Germline CDR1 and CDR2: SGHRS and YFSETQ. V trimming: 4 bases; J trimming: 0 bases; junction bases outside the gene matches: 2. CDR3 length equals 14 residues. CDR3 nucleotide sequence: TGCGCCAGCAGCCTGGACAGGGTGAACACTGAAGCTTTCTTT. The encoded protein is CASSLDRVNTEAFF.

This clonotype has ten or more counts. The chain couples TRBV6-5 to TRBJ1-4, with TRBD1 matching over 9 bases. V shed 2 bases, J shed 7 bases, and the junction held 5 bases outside the gene matches. The CDR3 runs 15 residues. CDR1 is MNHEY and CDR2 is SVGAGI in the germline V gene. CDR3 in DNA: TGTGCCAGCAGTTACACAGGGGGCGCGCGTGAAAAACTGTTTTTT. Translated: CASSYTGGAREKLFF.

The CDR3 region is CATTRGLLGAYEQYF. The CDR3 DNA sequence: TGTGCCACCACCCGAGGCCTACTCGGGGCCTACGAGCAGTACTTC. This sequence joins TRBV3-1 and TRBJ2-7; D may be TRBD2 (5 bases). CDR1 and CDR2 from the germline V gene are LGHDT and YNNKEL (reference sequence). The V and J ends lost 10 bases and 2 bases respectively, with 21 bases between them. This CDR3 has 15 amino acids.